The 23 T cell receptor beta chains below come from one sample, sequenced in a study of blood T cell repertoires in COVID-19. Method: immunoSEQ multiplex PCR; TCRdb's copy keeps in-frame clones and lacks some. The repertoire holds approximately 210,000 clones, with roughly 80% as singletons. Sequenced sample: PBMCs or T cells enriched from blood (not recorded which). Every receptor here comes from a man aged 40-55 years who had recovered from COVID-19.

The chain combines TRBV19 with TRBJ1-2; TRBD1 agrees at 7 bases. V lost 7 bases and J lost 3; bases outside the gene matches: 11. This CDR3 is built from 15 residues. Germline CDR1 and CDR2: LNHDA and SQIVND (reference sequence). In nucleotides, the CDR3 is TGTGCCAGTACTGGAAACAGGGGCCACTACTATGGCTACACCTTC. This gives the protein CASTGNRGHYYGYTF.

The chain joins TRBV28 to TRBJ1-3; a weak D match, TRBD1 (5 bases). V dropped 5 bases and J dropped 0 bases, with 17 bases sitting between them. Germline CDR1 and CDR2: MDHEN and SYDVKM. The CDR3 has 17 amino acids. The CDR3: CASSLPVRVSSGNTIYF. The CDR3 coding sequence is TGTGCCAGCAGTCTACCGGTCAGGGTTTCCTCTGGAAACACCATATATTTT.

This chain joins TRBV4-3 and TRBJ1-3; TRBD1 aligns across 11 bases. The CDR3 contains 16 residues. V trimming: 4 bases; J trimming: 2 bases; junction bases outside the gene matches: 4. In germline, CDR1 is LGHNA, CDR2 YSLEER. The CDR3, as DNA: TGCGCCAGCAGCCCGCGGGACAGGGGGGCTGGAAACACCATATATTTT. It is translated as CASSPRDRGAGNTIYF.

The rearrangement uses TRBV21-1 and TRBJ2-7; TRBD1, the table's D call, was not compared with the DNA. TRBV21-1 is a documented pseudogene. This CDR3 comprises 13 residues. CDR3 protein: CASRTGFTYEQYV. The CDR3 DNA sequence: TGTGCCAGTCGAACAGGGTTTACCTACGAGCAGTACGTC.

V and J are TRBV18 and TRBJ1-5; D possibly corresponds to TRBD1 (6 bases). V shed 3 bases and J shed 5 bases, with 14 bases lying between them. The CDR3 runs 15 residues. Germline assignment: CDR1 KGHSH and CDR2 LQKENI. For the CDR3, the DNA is TGTGCCAGCTCACCGGACAGACAGCCCTATCAGCCCCAGCATTTT. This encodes CASSPDRQPYQPQHF.

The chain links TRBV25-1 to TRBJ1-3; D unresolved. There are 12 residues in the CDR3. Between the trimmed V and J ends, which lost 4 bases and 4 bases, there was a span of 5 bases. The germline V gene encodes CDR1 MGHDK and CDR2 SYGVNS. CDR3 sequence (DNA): TGTGCCAGCAGTGGCAGAGGAAACACCATATATTTT. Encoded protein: CASSGRGNTIYF.

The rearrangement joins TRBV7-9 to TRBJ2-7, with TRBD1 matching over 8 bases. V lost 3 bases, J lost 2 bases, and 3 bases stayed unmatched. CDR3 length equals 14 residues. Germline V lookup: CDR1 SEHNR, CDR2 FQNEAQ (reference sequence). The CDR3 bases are TGTGCCAGCAGCTTCGGACAGGGTCCCTACGAGCAGTACTTC. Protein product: CASSFGQGPYEQYF.

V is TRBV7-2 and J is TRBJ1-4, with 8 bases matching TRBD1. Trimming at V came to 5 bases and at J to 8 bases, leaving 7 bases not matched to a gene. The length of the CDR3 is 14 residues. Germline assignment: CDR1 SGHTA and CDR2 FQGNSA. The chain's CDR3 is CASSQRTGQEKLFF. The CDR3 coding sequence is TGTGCCAGCAGCCAAAGGACAGGGCAAGAAAAACTGTTTTTT.

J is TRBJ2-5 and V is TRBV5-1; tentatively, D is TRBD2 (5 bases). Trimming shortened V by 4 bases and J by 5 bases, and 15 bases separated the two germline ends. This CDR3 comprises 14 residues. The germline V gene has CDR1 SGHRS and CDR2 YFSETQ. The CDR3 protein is CASSPVSGRETQYF. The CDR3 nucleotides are TGCGCCAGCAGCCCCGTTTCGGGAAGGGAGACCCAGTACTTC.

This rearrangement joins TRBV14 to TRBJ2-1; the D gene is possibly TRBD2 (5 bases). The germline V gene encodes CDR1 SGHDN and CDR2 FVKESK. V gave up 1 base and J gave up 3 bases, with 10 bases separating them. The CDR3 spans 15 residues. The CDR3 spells CASSQVGVGYNEQFF. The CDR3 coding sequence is TGTGCCAGCAGCCAAGTGGGAGTGGGCTACAATGAGCAGTTCTTC.

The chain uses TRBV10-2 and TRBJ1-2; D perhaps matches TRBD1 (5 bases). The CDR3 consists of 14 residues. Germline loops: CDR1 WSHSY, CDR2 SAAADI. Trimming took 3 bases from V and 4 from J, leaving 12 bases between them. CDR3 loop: CASSEVLRGYGYTF. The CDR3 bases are TGCGCCAGCAGTGAAGTCCTTAGGGGCTATGGCTACACCTTC.

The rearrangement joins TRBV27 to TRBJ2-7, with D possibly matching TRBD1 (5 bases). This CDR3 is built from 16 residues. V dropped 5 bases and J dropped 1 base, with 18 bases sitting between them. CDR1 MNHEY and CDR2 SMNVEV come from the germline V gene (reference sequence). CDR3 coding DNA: TGTGCCAGCAGTCCCTCCTGGGGCCCGGAATCCTACGAGCAGTACTTC. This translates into CASSPSWGPESYEQYF.

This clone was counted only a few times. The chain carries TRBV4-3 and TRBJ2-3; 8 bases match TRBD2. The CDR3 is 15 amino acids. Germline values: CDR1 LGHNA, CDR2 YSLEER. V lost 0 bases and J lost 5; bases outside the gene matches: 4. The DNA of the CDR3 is TGCGCCAGCAGCCAAGATAGGCTAGCGGGAGATACGCAGTATTTT. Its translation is CASSQDRLAGDTQYF.

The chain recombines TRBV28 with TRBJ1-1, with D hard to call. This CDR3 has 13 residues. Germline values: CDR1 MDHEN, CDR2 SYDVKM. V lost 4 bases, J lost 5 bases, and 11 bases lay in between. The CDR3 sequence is CASSSPGRTEAFF. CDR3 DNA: TGTGCCAGCAGTTCGCCGGGGAGGACTGAAGCTTTCTTT.

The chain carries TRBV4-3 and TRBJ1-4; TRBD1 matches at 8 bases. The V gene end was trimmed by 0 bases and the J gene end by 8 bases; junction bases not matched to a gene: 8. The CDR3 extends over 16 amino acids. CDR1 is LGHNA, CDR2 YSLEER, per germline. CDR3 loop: CASSQDPQGAQEKLFF. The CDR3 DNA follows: TGCGCCAGCAGCCAAGATCCCCAGGGGGCTCAAGAAAAACTGTTTTTT.

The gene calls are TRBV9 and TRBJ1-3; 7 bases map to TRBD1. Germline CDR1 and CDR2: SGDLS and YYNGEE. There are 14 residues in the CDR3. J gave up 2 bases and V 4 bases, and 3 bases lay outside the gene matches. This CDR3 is CASSPQGAGNTIYF. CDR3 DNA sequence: TGTGCCAGCAGCCCTCAGGGGGCTGGAAACACCATATATTTT.

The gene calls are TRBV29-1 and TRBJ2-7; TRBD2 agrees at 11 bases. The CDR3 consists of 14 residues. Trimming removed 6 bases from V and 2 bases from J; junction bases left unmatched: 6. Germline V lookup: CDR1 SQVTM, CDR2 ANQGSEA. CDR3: CSVRGTSGPYEQYF. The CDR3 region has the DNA TGCAGCGTGAGGGGGACTAGCGGACCCTACGAGCAGTACTTC.

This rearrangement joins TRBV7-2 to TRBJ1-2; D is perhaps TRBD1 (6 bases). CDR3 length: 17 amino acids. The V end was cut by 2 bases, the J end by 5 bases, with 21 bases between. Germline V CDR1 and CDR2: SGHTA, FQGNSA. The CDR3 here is CASSLLSGGHNPYGYTF. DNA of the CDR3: TGTGCCAGCAGCTTATTGAGCGGGGGGCATAACCCTTATGGCTACACCTTC. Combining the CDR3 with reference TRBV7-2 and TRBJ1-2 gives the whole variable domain GAGVSQSPSNKVTEKGKDVELRCDPISGHTALYWYRQSLGQGLEFLIYFQGNSAPDKSGLPSDRFSAERTGGSVSTLTIQRTQQEDSAVYLCASSLLSGGHNPYGYTFGSGTRLTVV.

The CDR3 DNA is TGTGCCAGCAGCTTACTGGGACAAGGGGCAACTAATGAAAAACTGTTTTTT. It is translated as CASSLLGQGATNEKLFF. The chain joins TRBV7-2 to TRBJ1-4, with a weak D call TRBD1 (6 bases). This CDR3 region has 17 residues. The germline V gene encodes CDR1 SGHTA and CDR2 FQGNSA. Trimming left V 2 bases short and J 0 bases short, with 13 bases between.

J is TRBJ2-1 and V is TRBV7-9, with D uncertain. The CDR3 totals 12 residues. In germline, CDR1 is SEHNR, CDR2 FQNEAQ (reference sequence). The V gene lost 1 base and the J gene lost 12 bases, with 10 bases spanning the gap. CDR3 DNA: TGTGCCAGCAGCTTAGTTCGCGAGGCGCAGTTCTTC. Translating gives CASSLVREAQFF. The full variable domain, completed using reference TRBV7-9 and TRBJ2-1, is DTGVSQNPRHKITKRGQNVTFRCDPISEHNRLYWYRQTLGQGPEFLTYFQNEAQLEKSRLLSDRFSAERPKGSFSTLEIQRTEQGDSAMYLCASSLVREAQFFGPGTRLTVL.

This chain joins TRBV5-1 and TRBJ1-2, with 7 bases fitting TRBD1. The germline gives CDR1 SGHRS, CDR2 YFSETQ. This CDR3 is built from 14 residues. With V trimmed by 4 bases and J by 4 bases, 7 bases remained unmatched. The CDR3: CASSQETGSYGYTF. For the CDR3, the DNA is TGCGCCAGCAGCCAAGAGACAGGGAGCTATGGCTACACCTTC.

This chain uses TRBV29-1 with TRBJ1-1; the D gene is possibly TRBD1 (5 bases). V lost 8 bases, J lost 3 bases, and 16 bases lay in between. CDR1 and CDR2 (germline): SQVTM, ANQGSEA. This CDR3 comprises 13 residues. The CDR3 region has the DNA TGCAGCATATACAAGGGGCAATACACTGAAGCTTTCTTT. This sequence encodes CSIYKGQYTEAFF. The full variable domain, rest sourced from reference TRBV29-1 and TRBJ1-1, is SAVISQKPSRDICQRGTSLTIQCQVDSQVTMMFWYRQQPGQSLTLIATANQGSEATYESGFVIDKFPISRPNLTFSTLTVSNMSPEDSSIYLCSIYKGQYTEAFFGQGTRLTVV.

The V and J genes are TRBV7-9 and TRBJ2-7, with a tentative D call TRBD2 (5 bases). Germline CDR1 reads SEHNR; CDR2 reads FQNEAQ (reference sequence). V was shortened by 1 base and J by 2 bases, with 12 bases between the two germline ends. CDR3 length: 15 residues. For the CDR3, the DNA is TGTGCCAGCAGCTTAGGGCGGGCCGCCACCTACGAGCAGTACTTC. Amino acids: CASSLGRAATYEQYF.